These 16 T cell receptor beta chains were sequenced from one sample in a study of identical twins. TCRdb processed the 5' RACE reads anew with MiXCR; each CDR3 protein has one entry. The sample yields about 1.7 million distinct CDR3 sequences, roughly 35% seen once. Sequencing input: cord blood. These receptors came from a newborn girl in good health.

A note on this clonotype: Sequence at one end of the junction differs from germline and may be a read error. The chain links TRBV25-1 to TRBJ2-1, with 7 bases lining up with TRBD1. The CDR3 sequence is 18 residues long. The germline V gene encodes CDR1 MGHDK and CDR2 SYGVNS. CDR3 sequence reads: CACSKGALPRSSYNEQFF. The CDR3, as DNA: TGTGCCTGCAGTAAGGGGGCATTGCCCCGAAGCTCCTACAATGAGCAGTTCTTC.

The chain carries TRBV5-1 and TRBJ1-1; tentatively, D is TRBD1 (5 bases). The CDR3 spans 14 residues. CDR1 is SGHRS, CDR2 YFSETQ, per germline. Trimming left V 0 bases short and J 7 bases short, with 13 bases between. Written as DNA, the CDR3 is TGCGCCAGCAGCTTGGCCCCCAGGGTGGATGAAGCTTTCTTT. Protein: CASSLAPRVDEAFF.

V is TRBV20-1 and J is TRBJ2-1; 7 positions agree with TRBD1. CDR1 and CDR2 from the germline V gene are DFQATT and SNEGSKA (reference sequence). V shed 0 bases, J shed 2 bases, and the junction held 13 bases outside the gene matches. The CDR3 contains 18 residues. The CDR3 DNA reads as TGCAGTGCTAGAGATAGAGAGAGGGGGCCCTATCCCTACAATGAGCAGTTCTTC. This translates into CSARDRERGPYPYNEQFF.

This clonotype appeared a few times. This sequence joins TRBV18 and TRBJ1-2; maybe TRBD1 (6 bases). Trimming removed 6 bases from V and 3 bases from J, with 14 bases in between. Germline CDR1 and CDR2: KGHSH and LQKENI. There are 14 residues in the CDR3. The CDR3 DNA follows: TGTGCCAGCTCGTACCAGGGGTCGGACTATGGCTACACCTTC. Translation gives CASSYQGSDYGYTF.

The chain recombines TRBV2 with TRBJ2-1; 11 bases map to TRBD2. V lost 11 bases to trimming and J lost 5 bases; unmatched junction nucleotides: 11. Germline CDR1 and CDR2: SNHLY and FYNNEI. This CDR3 has 15 residues. DNA for the CDR3: TGTGCCGGGTCCGGGACTAGCGGCAAGAACAATGAGCAGTTCTTC. Protein sequence: CAGSGTSGKNNEQFF.

The genes are TRBV6-6 and TRBJ1-5; TRBD1 matches 7 bases. From germline, CDR1 is MNHNY and CDR2 SVGAGI (reference sequence). The V gene end was trimmed by 6 bases and the J gene end by 7 bases; junction bases not matched to a gene: 9. CDR3 length equals 14 residues. The CDR3: CASSQGQLNQPQHF. The CDR3 DNA sequence: TGTGCCAGCAGCCAGGGACAGCTAAACCAGCCCCAGCATTTT.

The chain employs TRBV4-1 and TRBJ2-1, with D tentatively TRBD2 (5 bases). The J call may be in error: the DNA end matches TRBJ2-7 better. Germline V gene lookup returns CDR1 MGHRA and CDR2 YSYEKL. This CDR3 has 23 residues. CDR3: CASSHRLSPVATQTRRSYNEQYF. The CDR3 DNA sequence: TGCGCCAGCAGCCATCGCCTTTCCCCGGTGGCTACACAAACGAGGAGGTCCTACAATGAGCAGTACTTC.

This clonotype occurred a few times. This chain links TRBV5-1 with TRBJ2-1, with TRBD2 as a possible D gene (6 bases). The CDR3 consists of 14 residues. The germline CDR1 and CDR2 sequences are SGHRS and YFSETQ. V lost 4 bases to trimming and J lost 1 base, with 9 bases between them. CDR3 loop: CASSRLVSYNEQFF. Written as DNA, the CDR3 is TGCGCCAGCAGCCGACTAGTGTCCTACAATGAGCAGTTCTTC.

The sample holds a few counts of this clonotype. This rearrangement joins TRBV15 to TRBJ2-4; 7 nucleotides agree with TRBD1. V trimming: 0 bases; J trimming: 1 base; junction bases outside the gene matches: 0. Germline V CDR1 and CDR2: LNHNV, YYDKDF (reference sequence). The CDR3 extends over 15 amino acids. CDR3 residues: CATSREGGAKNIQYF. Written as DNA, the CDR3 is TGTGCCACCAGCAGAGAAGGGGGCGCCAAAAACATTCAGTACTTC.

V usage is TRBV12-3 or TRBV12-4 and J usage is TRBJ2-3, with D tentatively TRBD1 or TRBD2 (6 bases each). V was cut by 7 bases and J by 5 bases, with 19 bases left in between. The CDR3 spans 15 residues. Here the CDR3 reads CASTIREGGIDTQYF. The CDR3 nucleotides are TGTGCCAGCACCATTCGAGAGGGGGGCATAGATACGCAGTATTTT.

This chain's CDR3 is CASSDSGVETQYF. CDR3 coding DNA: TGTGCCAGCAGTGATTCGGGGGTAGAGACCCAGTACTTC. The chain carries TRBV6-1 and TRBJ2-5, with D perhaps TRBD2 (6 bases). The CDR3 runs to 13 residues. The V end lost 3 bases, the J end lost 4 bases, and 9 bases lay between the germline ends. CDR1 and CDR2 (germline): MNHNS, SASEGT.

The chain couples TRBV3-1 to TRBJ2-7; 12 nucleotides match TRBD2. The CDR3 consists of 18 residues. V shed 5 bases and J 5 bases; nucleotides not matched to a gene: 16. Per the germline V gene, CDR1 is LGHDT and CDR2 is YNNKEL (reference sequence). This CDR3 reads CASSKTLRRLAGVHEQYF. CDR3 coding DNA: TGTGCCAGCAGCAAGACATTACGTCGACTAGCGGGGGTCCACGAGCAGTACTTC.

The chain recombines TRBV7-8 with TRBJ2-3, with 8 nucleotides matching TRBD2. V gave up 7 bases and J gave up 2 bases; unmatched junction bases: 8. Germline V gives CDR1 SGHVS, CDR2 FQNEAQ. This CDR3 is 15 amino acids long. CDR3 in DNA: TGTGCCAGCAACTCTGGACTAGCATCCACAGATACGCAGTATTTT. This encodes CASNSGLASTDTQYF.

This clonotype has just a few counts. The V gene is TRBV7-2, the J gene TRBJ2-1, with TRBD2 matching over 7 bases. CDR3 size: 20 residues. J was trimmed by 2 bases and V by 0 bases; bases with no gene match: 16. Germline V lookup: CDR1 SGHTA, CDR2 FQGNSA. The CDR3 DNA follows: TGTGCCAGCAGCTTAGCGGCGGGAGTGCCCTTCCCCCCTACCTACAATGAGCAGTTCTTC. This codes for CASSLAAGVPFPPTYNEQFF.

Remarks on this clonotype: One end of the junction is discordant with germline, which a read error may explain. This rearrangement joins TRBV10-3 to TRBJ1-6; a weak D match, TRBD1 (5 bases). This CDR3 is built from 16 residues. Germline V gene data show CDR1 as ENHRY and CDR2 as SYGVKD. The DNA for the CDR3 is TGTGCCATCAGTCAGGGACCCAGTGAGGCCAATTCACCCCCCCACTTT. It translates to CAISQGPSEANSPPHF.

This clonotype turned up a few times. The gene calls are TRBV2 and TRBJ1-4; D might be TRBD1 (5 bases). Trimming left V 3 bases short and J 7 bases short, with 9 bases between. The CDR3 length is 13 residues. Looked up from germline, CDR1 is SNHLY and CDR2 is FYNNEI. CDR3 DNA: TGTGCCAGCAGTGAGGGGGTGGGTGAAAAACTGTTTTTT. This gives the protein CASSEGVGEKLFF.